This T cell receptor (beta chain) was documented in a study of blood T cell repertoires in COVID-19. Study-wide background: The study drew acute and convalescent COVID-19 samples from the United States, Italy and Spain.

Germline V gives CDR1 SGHVS, CDR2 FNYEAQ. The CDR3 runs to 15 residues. The trim removed 5 bases at V and 5 bases at J, leaving 7 bases unmatched. Original data processing: The assay estimated nucleated cells by amplifying reference gene primers. Data came from immunoSEQ multiplex PCR; TCRdb stores just in-frame clones and leaves some out. V and J calls and clone size come straight from that table; D and trimming were deduced from the DNA. The sample consists of nearly 95,000 clones, about 90% of them appearing once. Sequenced sample: peripheral blood. The chain combines TRBV7-6 with TRBJ2-3; 10 bases are a match to TRBD2. The TCR originated in a human donor with active COVID-19. The donor label of this sample is uncertain. This chain's CDR3 is CASSPASGGRDTQYF. The CDR3 DNA sequence: TGTGCCAGCAGCCCCGCTAGCGGGGGAAGAGATACGCAGTATTTT.